Shown below are 8 T cell receptor beta chains from a single sample sequenced in a study of regulatory T cells in long-lasting Graves disease. The authors built TCR beta libraries using iRepertoire HTBI primers and Arm-PCR of CDR3 regions. A single record per CDR3 protein comes from TCRdb applying MiXCR to the multiplex PCR reads. The profile shows about 470,000 distinct CDR3 sequences, 20% to 25% of them singletons. Specified time point: persistent/refractory GD, antithyroid drugs over 5 years with positive TRAb. PBMC-extracted RNA yielded the TCR library. Sequenced here: peripheral blood mononuclear cells (PBMCs), sampled when the disease was refractory, from a patient treated with antithyroid drugs. The source is a female donor with Graves disease.

The gene calls are TRBV5-1 and TRBJ1-1, with D uncertain. The CDR3 is made up of 15 amino acids. Germline values: CDR1 SGHRS, CDR2 YFSETQ. The ends were cut back, 3 bases at V and 1 base at J, with 13 bases in the middle. As DNA, the CDR3 is TGCGCCAGCAGCTCTTACCCGGATACGAACACTGAAGCTTTCTTT. Residues: CASSSYPDTNTEAFF.

This clonotype has a handful of counts. The gene calls are TRBV13 and TRBJ1-3; no clear D. The CDR3 runs 15 residues. Trimming took 3 bases from V and 0 from J, leaving 9 bases between them. Germline V CDR1 and CDR2: PRHDT, FYEKMQ (reference sequence). In DNA form, the CDR3 reads TGTGCCAGCAGCTTTACGGCGTACTCTGGAAACACCATATATTTT. Translated, it gives CASSFTAYSGNTIYF.

The CDR3 region is CASSLVASPNYGYTF. CDR3 coding DNA: TGTGCCAGCAGTTTAGTCGCATCACCTAACTATGGCTACACCTTC. The chain joins TRBV28 to TRBJ1-2; D ambiguous. This CDR3 is built from 15 residues. V was shortened by 2 bases and J by 0 bases, with 10 bases between the two germline ends. Germline lookup yields CDR1 MDHEN and CDR2 SYDVKM.

The table lists this clonotype with a few counts. The rearrangement uses TRBV5-1 and TRBJ2-5; possible D gene TRBD2, 5 bases. Germline V CDR1 and CDR2: SGHRS, YFSETQ. Deletions cut 1 base from V and 0 bases from J, with 7 bases between. The CDR3 is made up of 14 amino acids. The CDR3 coding sequence is TGCGCCAGCAGCTTGTCCGGGAACCAAGAGACCCAGTACTTC. Translated, it gives CASSLSGNQETQYF.

This clonotype occurred many times. V is TRBV7-2 and J is TRBJ2-7; the D gene is possibly TRBD1 (5 bases). Germline CDR1 is SGHTA and CDR2 is FQGNSA. The CDR3 extends over 14 amino acids. V was shortened by 2 bases and J by 0 bases, with 8 bases between the two germline ends. The CDR3 sequence is CASSLSGYSYEQYF. CDR3 nucleotides: TGTGCCAGCAGCTTATCAGGGTACTCCTACGAGCAGTACTTC.

This rearrangement joins TRBV7-6 to TRBJ2-2, with TRBD2 as a possible D gene (5 bases). CDR1 is SGHVS, CDR2 FNYEAQ, per germline. Between the trimmed V and J ends, which lost 2 bases and 5 bases, there was a span of 9 bases. The CDR3 is 14 amino acids. Here the CDR3 reads CASSLRESTGELFF. The CDR3 DNA reads TGTGCCAGCAGCTTAAGGGAGTCGACCGGGGAGCTGTTTTTT.

The rearrangement joins TRBV18 to TRBJ1-2; 9 bases line up with TRBD1. With V trimmed by 0 bases and J by 4 bases, 3 bases remained unmatched. Looked up from germline, CDR1 is KGHSH and CDR2 is LQKENI. The CDR3 covers 15 residues. In DNA form, the CDR3 reads TGTGCCAGCTCACCACCCACAGGGGGCGTCTATGGCTACACCTTC. This sequence encodes CASSPPTGGVYGYTF.

V usage is TRBV20-1 and J usage is TRBJ2-1; the match to TRBD2 covers 7 bases. Looked up from germline, CDR1 is DFQATT and CDR2 is SNEGSKA (reference sequence). The CDR3 sequence is 14 residues long. Germline trimming cut 5 bases from V and 2 bases from J; bases unmatched to any gene: 6. The CDR3 region is CSAPTAGTYNEQFF. The CDR3 DNA follows: TGCAGTGCTCCTACAGCGGGGACCTACAATGAGCAGTTCTTC.